The T cell receptor beta chain under discussion was sequenced for a study of blood T cell repertoires in COVID-19. Study in general: Collection of acute and convalescent COVID-19 samples took place in the United States, Italy and Spain.

Residents of about two dozen US areas, aged roughly 18 to 89 years, made up the participants. Clinical histories supplied by participants themselves formed the basis of cohort assignment. Two negative PCRs, clearance, or symptom resolution characterized the recovered Cohort 3 donors. The V segment lost 5 bases and the J segment 2 bases; nucleotides outside the gene matches: 6. Germline loops: CDR1 SGHNT, CDR2 YENEEA. CDR3 length: 14 residues. The table came from immunoSEQ multiplex PCR; TCRdb's copy has only in-frame clones and leaves some out. This table holds approximately 230,000 clones, approximately 82% found once.

This TCR came from a man in his forties or fifties who had recovered from COVID-19. The chain has TRBV11-3 and TRBJ2-7; 7 bases map to TRBD1. The sequenced sample was PBMCs or T cells enriched from blood (not recorded which). CDR3 protein: CASSPGGTTYEQYF. CDR3 sequence (DNA): TGTGCCAGCAGCCCAGGGGGTACGACCTACGAGCAGTACTTC.